This T cell receptor (beta chain) is from a study of blood T cell repertoires in COVID-19. About the research overall: Italy, Spain and the United States were the sources of the convalescent and acute COVID-19 samples.

Clones were sequenced by immunoSEQ multiplex PCR, and TCRdb holds only the in-frame ones, with some missing. This sample carries about 140,000 clones, around 88% of them seen once, and the ten largest clones take about 1.5%. Germline lookup yields CDR1 SGHRS and CDR2 YFSETQ. The CDR3 is 19 amino acids. V dropped 4 bases and J dropped 0; count of bases not matched to a gene: 17. Specimen: peripheral blood. The TCR sequence derives from a woman aged 55 to 70 with acute or convalescent COVID-19. This chain connects TRBV5-1 to TRBJ2-3; TRBD2 aligns across 7 bases. Here the CDR3 reads CASSREGTGLLSSTDTQYF. The CDR3 DNA is TGCGCCAGCAGCAGGGAGGGGACTGGACTCCTTTCTAGCACAGATACGCAGTATTTT.